The present TCR beta chain was sequenced within a study of radiotherapy plus CTLA-4 blockade in lung cancer. Study context: Objective responses were seen in around 19% of patients, disease control in around 31%. Study results and limitations: Among reported predictors of response, early blood T cell clone dynamics with interferon-beta performed best. Following radiotherapy plus ipilimumab, tumor-derived TCR clones expanded in the blood.

Generated by immunoSEQ multiplex PCR, the TCRdb table keeps only in-frame clones and is missing some. The data contain roughly 80,000 clones, under 80% of them singletons. Chemo-refractory metastatic non-small-cell lung cancer patients were treated with focal radiation plus CTLA-4 blockade with ipilimumab. V shed 5 bases and J shed 7 bases, with 17 bases lying between them. Germline loops: CDR1 MRHNA, CDR2 SNTAGT. This CDR3 region has 15 residues. On this clone itself: Antigen: not known.

Sequencing was performed on peripheral blood, taken from a patient treated with radiotherapy plus ipilimumab. The chain carries TRBV6-4 and TRBJ1-4, with a tentative D call TRBD1 (6 bases). The TCR was taken from a human donor with non-small cell lung cancer who had a partial response to radiotherapy plus ipilimumab. Some clones in this sample may be carry-over from other donors' samples. Here the CDR3 reads CASSRGGGRGEKLFF. CDR3 in DNA: TGTGCCAGCAGTCGTGGGGGGGGGCGCGGTGAAAAACTGTTTTTT.